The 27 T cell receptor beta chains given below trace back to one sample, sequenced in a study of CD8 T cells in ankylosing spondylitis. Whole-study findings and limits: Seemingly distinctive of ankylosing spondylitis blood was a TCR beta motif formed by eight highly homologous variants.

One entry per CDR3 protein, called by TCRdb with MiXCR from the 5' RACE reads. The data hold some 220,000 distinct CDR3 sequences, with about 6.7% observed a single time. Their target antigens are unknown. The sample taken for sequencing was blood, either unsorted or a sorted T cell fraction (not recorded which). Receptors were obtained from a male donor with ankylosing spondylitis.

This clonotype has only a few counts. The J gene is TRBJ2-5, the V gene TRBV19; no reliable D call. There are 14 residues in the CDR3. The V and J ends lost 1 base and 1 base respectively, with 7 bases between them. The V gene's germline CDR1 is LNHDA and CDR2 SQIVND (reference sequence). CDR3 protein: CASSIAGGQETQYF. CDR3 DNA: TGTGCCAGTAGTATAGCTGGCGGCCAAGAGACCCAGTACTTC. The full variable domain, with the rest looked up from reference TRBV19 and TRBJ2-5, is DGGITQSPKYLFRKEGQNVTLSCEQNLNHDAMYWYRQDPGQGLRLIYYSQIVNDFQKGDIAEGYSVSREKKESFPLTVTSAQKNPTAFYLCASSIAGGQETQYFGPGTRLLVL.

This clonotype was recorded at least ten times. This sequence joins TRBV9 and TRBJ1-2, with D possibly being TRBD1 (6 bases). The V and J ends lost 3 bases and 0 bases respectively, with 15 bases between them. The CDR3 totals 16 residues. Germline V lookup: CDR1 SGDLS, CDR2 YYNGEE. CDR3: CASSAKDSEANYGYTF. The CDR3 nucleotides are TGTGCCAGCAGCGCGAAGGACAGCGAAGCTAACTATGGCTACACCTTC.

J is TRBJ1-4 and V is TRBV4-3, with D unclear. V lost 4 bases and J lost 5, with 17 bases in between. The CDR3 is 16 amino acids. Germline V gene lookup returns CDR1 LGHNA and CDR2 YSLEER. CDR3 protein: CASSPRVTRRNEKLFF. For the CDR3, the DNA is TGCGCCAGCAGCCCGAGGGTAACCCGACGGAATGAAAAACTGTTTTTT.

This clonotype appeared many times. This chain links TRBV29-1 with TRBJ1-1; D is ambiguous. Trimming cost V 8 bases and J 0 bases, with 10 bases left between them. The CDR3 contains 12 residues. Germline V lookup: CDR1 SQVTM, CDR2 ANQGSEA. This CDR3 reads CSPRPVNTEAFF. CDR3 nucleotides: TGCAGCCCCCGTCCAGTGAACACTGAAGCTTTCTTT.

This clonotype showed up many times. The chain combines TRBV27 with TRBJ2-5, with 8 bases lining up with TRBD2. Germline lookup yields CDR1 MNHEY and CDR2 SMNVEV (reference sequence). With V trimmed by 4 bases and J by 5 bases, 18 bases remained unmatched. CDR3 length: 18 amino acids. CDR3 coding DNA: TGTGCCAGCAGTTCATTCGGTGATGGCGGGGGGCCATGGGAGACCCAGTACTTC. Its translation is CASSSFGDGGGPWETQYF.

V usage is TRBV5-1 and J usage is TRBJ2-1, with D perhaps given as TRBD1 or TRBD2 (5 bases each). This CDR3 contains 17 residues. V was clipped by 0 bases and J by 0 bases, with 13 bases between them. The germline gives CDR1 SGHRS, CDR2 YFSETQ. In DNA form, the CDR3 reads TGCGCCAGCAGCTTGGCCGGGGCCTGGCACTCCTACAATGAGCAGTTCTTC. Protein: CASSLAGAWHSYNEQFF.

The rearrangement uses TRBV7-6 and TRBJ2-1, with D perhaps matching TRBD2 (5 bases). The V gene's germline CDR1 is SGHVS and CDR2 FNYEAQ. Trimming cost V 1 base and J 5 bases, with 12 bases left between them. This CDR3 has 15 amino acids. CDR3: CASSLEEDGDNEQFF. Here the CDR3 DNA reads TGTGCCAGCAGCTTAGAGGAGGATGGGGACAATGAGCAGTTCTTC.

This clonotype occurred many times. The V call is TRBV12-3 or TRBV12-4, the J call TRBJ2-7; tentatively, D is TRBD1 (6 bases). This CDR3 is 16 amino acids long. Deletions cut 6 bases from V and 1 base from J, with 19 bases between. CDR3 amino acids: CASSRDRPGISYEQYF. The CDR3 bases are TGTGCCAGCAGCCGAGACAGGCCAGGGATTTCCTACGAGCAGTACTTC.

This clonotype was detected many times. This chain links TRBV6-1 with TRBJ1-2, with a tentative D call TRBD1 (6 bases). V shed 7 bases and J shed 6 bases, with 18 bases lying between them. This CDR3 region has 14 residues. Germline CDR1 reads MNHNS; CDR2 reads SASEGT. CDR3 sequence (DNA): TGTGCCAGCACCCCTGGGGGCGCGGTGGATGGCTACACCTTC. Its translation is CASTPGGAVDGYTF.

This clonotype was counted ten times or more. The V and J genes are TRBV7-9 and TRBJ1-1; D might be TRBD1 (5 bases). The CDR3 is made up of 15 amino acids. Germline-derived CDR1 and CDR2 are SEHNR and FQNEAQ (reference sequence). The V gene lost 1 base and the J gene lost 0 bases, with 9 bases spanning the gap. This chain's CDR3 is CASSLDGGMNTEAFF. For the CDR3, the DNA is TGTGCCAGCAGCTTAGATGGGGGAATGAACACTGAAGCTTTCTTT.

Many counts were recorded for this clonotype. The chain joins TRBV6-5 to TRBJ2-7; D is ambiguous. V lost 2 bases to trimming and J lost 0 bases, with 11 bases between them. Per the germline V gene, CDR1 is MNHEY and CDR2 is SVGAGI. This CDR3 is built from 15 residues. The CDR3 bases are TGTGCCAGCAGTTACGGCAGCCTTAGCTCCTACGAGCAGTACTTC. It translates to CASSYGSLSSYEQYF.

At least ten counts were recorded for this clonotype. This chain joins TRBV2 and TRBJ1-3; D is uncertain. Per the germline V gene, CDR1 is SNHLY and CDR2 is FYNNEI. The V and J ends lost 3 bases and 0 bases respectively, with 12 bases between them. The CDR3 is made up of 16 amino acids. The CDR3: CASSERTASSGNTIYF. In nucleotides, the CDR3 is TGTGCCAGCAGTGAGCGGACGGCTAGCTCTGGAAACACCATATATTTT.

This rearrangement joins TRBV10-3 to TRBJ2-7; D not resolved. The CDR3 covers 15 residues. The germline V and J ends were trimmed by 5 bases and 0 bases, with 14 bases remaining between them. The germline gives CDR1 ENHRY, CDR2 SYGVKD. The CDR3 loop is CAISKTTLGSYEQYF. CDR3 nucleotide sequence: TGTGCCATCAGTAAAACTACCCTGGGCTCCTACGAGCAGTACTTC.

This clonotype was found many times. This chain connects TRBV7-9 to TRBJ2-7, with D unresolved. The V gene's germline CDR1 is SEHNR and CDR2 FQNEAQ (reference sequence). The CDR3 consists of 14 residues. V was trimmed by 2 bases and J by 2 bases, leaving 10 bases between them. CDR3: CASSLPSVAYEQYF. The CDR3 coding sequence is TGTGCCAGCAGCTTACCGAGCGTTGCCTACGAGCAGTACTTC.

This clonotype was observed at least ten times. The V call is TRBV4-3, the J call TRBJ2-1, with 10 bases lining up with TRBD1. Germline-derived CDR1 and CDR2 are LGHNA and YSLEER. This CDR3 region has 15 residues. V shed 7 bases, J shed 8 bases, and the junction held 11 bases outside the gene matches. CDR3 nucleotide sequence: TGCGCCAGCACGAAGACAGGGGGCTCTGGTGATGAGCAGTTCTTC. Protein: CASTKTGGSGDEQFF.

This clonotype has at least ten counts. The CDR3 loop reads CSVDLGRETQYF. The CDR3 DNA sequence: TGCAGCGTTGATCTAGGCCGGGAGACCCAGTACTTC. This chain connects TRBV29-1 to TRBJ2-5; D call uncertain. V was clipped by 3 bases and J by 5 bases, with 10 bases between them. The CDR3 runs to 12 residues. Germline V lookup: CDR1 SQVTM, CDR2 ANQGSEA. The whole variable domain, filled in from reference TRBV29-1 and TRBJ2-5, reads SAVISQKPSRDICQRGTSLTIQCQVDSQVTMMFWYRQQPGQSLTLIATANQGSEATYESGFVIDKFPISRPNLTFSTLTVSNMSPEDSSIYLCSVDLGRETQYFGPGTRLLVL.

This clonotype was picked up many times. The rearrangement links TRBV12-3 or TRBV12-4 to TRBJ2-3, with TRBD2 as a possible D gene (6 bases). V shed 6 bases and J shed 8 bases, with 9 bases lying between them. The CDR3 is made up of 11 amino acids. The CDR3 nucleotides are TGTGCCAGCAGGGAGGGCAGTACGCAGTATTTT. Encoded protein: CASREGSTQYF.

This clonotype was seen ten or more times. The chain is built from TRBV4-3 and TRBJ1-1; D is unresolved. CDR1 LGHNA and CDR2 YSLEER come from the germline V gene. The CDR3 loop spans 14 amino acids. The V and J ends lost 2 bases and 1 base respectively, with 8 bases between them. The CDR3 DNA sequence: TGCGCCAGCAGCCAATGGTTAGGGAACACTGAAGCTTTCTTT. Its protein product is CASSQWLGNTEAFF.

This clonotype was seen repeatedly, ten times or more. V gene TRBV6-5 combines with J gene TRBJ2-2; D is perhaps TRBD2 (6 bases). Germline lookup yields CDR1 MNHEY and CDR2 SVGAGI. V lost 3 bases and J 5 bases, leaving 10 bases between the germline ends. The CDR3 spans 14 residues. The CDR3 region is CASSYAGLTGELFF. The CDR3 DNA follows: TGTGCCAGCAGTTATGCGGGGCTTACCGGGGAGCTGTTTTTT.

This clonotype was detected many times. The chain's CDR3 is CSAVGVSGANVLTF. CDR3 DNA sequence: TGCAGCGCCGTGGGAGTCTCTGGGGCCAACGTCCTGACTTTC. V is TRBV29-1 and J is TRBJ2-6; D might be TRBD2 (5 bases). The length of the CDR3 is 14 residues. Trimming removed 7 bases from V and 0 bases from J, with 10 bases in between. Germline-derived CDR1 and CDR2 are SQVTM and ANQGSEA.

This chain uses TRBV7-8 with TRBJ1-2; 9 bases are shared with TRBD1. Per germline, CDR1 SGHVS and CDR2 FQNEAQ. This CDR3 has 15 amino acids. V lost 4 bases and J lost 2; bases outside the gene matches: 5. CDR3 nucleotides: TGTGCCAGCAGCTCACGGACAGGGGCCAACTATGGCTACACCTTC. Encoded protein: CASSSRTGANYGYTF.

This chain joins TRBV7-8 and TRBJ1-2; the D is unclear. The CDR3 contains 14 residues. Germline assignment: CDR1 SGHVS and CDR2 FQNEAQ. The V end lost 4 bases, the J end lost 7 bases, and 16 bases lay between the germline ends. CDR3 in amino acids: CASSSSDSPAGYTF. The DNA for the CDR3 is TGTGCCAGCAGCTCCAGCGATTCCCCTGCTGGCTACACCTTC.

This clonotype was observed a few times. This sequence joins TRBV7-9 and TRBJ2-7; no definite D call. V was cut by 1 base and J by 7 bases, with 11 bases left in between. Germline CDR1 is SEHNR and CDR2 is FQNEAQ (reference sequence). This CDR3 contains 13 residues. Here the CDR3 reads CASSLVWGNEQYF. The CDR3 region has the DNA TGTGCCAGCAGCTTAGTGTGGGGTAATGAGCAGTACTTC.

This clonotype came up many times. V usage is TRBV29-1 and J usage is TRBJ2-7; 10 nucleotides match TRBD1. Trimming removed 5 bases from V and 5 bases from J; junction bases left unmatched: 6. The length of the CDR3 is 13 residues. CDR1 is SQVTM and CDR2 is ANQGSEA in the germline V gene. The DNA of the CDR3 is TGCAGCGTTATTAGGACAGGGGGGAACGAGCAGTACTTC. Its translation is CSVIRTGGNEQYF.

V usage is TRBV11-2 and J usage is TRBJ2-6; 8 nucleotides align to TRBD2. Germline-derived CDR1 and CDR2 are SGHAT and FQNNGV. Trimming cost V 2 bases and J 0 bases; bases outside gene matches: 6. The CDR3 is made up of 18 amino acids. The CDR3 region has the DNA TGTGCCAGCAGCTTAACTCCTAGCGGGTACTCTGGGGCCAACGTCCTGACTTTC. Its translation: CASSLTPSGYSGANVLTF.

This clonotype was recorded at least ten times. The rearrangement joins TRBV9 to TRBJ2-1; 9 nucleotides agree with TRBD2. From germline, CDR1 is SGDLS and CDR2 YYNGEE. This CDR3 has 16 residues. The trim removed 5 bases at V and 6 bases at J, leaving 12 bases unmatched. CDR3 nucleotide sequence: TGTGCCAGCAGTTCGCTGGGGACTAGCCGGACCAATGAGCAGTTCTTC. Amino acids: CASSSLGTSRTNEQFF.

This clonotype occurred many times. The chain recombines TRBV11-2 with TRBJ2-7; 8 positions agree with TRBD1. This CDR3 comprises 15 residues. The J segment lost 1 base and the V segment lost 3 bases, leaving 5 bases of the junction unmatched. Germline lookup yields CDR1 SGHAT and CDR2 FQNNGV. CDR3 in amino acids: CASSFGQGRSYEQYF. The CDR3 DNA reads TGTGCCAGCAGCTTCGGACAGGGTCGGTCCTACGAGCAGTACTTC.